Listed here are 22 T cell receptor beta chains from one sample, sequenced in a study of response to subunit inactivated influenza vaccine (dated by TCRdb to between 2018 and 2020). Library preparation was by RT-PCR. Instrument on record: Illumina HiSeq 2500. TCRdb applied fastp at Q25 and MiXCR to the public reads, then kept only in-frame beta chains. Duplicate CDR3 protein sequences are folded into a single record with the most common DNA and genes. This sample is represented by under 950,000 distinct CDR3 sequences; about 20% of them were singletons. 10% to 13% of the sample lies in the top ten. Sequenced material: PBMCs from blood, taken 5 days after vaccination. These TCRs come from a man aged 45 to 65 who received an inactivated influenza vaccine. Donor details come from another sample of the same person, matched by shared clones.

V is TRBV20-1 and J is TRBJ1-5; D remains unclear. V lost 1 base, J lost 3 bases, and 10 bases lay in between. CDR3 length: 14 amino acids. The germline V gene has CDR1 DFQATT and CDR2 SNEGSKA (reference sequence). In DNA, the CDR3 is TGCAGTGCTAGAGGGGCGAGACTCAATCAGCCCCAGCATTTT. It encodes CSARGARLNQPQHF.

Only one count was recorded for this clonotype. The V call is TRBV18, the J call TRBJ1-1; D gene ambiguous. V was pared by 6 bases and J by 3 bases, with 11 bases between. There are 13 residues in the CDR3. Germline lookup yields CDR1 KGHSH and CDR2 LQKENI. The CDR3 DNA reads TGTGCCAGCTCCGAGGGTGTGGACACTGAAGCTTTCTTT. Translating gives CASSEGVDTEAFF.

This clonotype has a count of ten or more. The chain carries TRBV5-1 and TRBJ2-5; D might be TRBD1 or TRBD2, each matching 5 bases. V gave up 4 bases and J gave up 2 bases, with 12 bases separating them. CDR3 size: 14 residues. Germline-derived CDR1 and CDR2 are SGHRS and YFSETQ. DNA for the CDR3: TGCGCCAGCAGCCTCGGGGCAGCGCAAGAGACCCAGTACTTC. This codes for CASSLGAAQETQYF.

This clonotype was seen a few times. The chain joins TRBV27 to TRBJ2-1, with D uncertain. The CDR3 is 13 amino acids. In germline, CDR1 is MNHEY, CDR2 SMNVEV (reference sequence). Trimming removed 0 bases at V and 6 bases at J, with 6 bases between. The CDR3 sequence is CASSLSVSNEQFF. CDR3 in DNA: TGTGCCAGCAGTTTATCAGTATCCAATGAGCAGTTCTTC.

The table lists this clonotype with a few counts. This sequence joins TRBV5-1 and TRBJ1-2; D not certain. This CDR3 is built from 15 residues. V lost 4 bases and J lost 1, with 14 bases in between. Per germline, CDR1 SGHRS and CDR2 YFSETQ. CDR3: CASSPRRERNYGYTF. The DNA of the CDR3 is TGCGCCAGCAGCCCTAGGAGGGAGCGTAACTATGGCTACACCTTC.

This clonotype was counted a few times. The chain joins TRBV4-2 to TRBJ2-1; TRBD2 matches 11 bases. CDR3 length: 19 residues. Germline loops: CDR1 LGHNA, CDR2 YNFKEQ. Trimming at V came to 0 bases and at J to 2 bases, leaving 9 bases not matched to a gene. In nucleotides, the CDR3 is TGTGCCAGCAGCCAAGAATTACTAGCGGGGGTACGGGCCTACAATGAGCAGTTCTTC. Encoded protein: CASSQELLAGVRAYNEQFF.

V usage is TRBV4-2 and J usage is TRBJ1-4, with 10 bases lining up with TRBD1. The CDR3 has 15 amino acids. J gave up 8 bases and V 1 base, and 4 bases lay outside the gene matches. The V gene's germline CDR1 is LGHNA and CDR2 YNFKEQ. Written as DNA, the CDR3 is TGTGCCAGCAGCCAAGGGGACAGGGGTGTCGAAAAACTGTTTTTT. It codes for CASSQGDRGVEKLFF.

This clonotype occurred a few times. This chain connects TRBV6-2 or TRBV6-3 to TRBJ2-1; perhaps TRBD1 as D (8 bases). The germline CDR1 and CDR2 sequences are MNHEY and SVGEGT. The CDR3 has 17 amino acids. Between the trimmed V and J ends, which lost 6 bases and 5 bases, there was a span of 23 bases. CDR3 loop: CASSLIQGGTTDNEQFF. In DNA form, the CDR3 reads TGTGCCAGCAGCTTAATACAGGGGGGGACAACAGACAATGAGCAGTTCTTC.

In this sample, this clonotype turned up a few times. The V call is TRBV11-2, the J call TRBJ2-7; no definite D call. The CDR3 totals 14 residues. Per germline, CDR1 SGHAT and CDR2 FQNNGV. V was clipped by 1 base and J by 6 bases, with 13 bases between them. The CDR3 region is CASSLGPNAGEQYF. CDR3 DNA: TGTGCCAGCAGCTTAGGCCCTAACGCCGGCGAGCAGTACTTC.

Here the CDR3 reads CASSLGQGVTGQYF. CDR3 in DNA: TGTGCCAGCAGCTTGGGACAGGGAGTTACCGGGCAGTACTTC. The chain carries TRBV7-2 and TRBJ2-7; 9 bases map to TRBD1. From germline, CDR1 is SGHTA and CDR2 FQGNSA. The J segment lost 9 bases and the V segment lost 3 bases, leaving 9 bases of the junction unmatched. The CDR3 spans 14 residues.

This chain links TRBV30 with TRBJ2-1; D gene uncertain. Germline loops: CDR1 GTSNPN, CDR2 SVGIG (reference sequence). The CDR3 is 11 amino acids. V lost 5 bases and J 3 bases, leaving 5 bases between the germline ends. DNA for the CDR3: TGTGCCTGGTGGCGCTACAATGAGCAGTTCTTC. This gives the protein CAWWRYNEQFF.

The J gene is TRBJ2-3, the V gene TRBV5-6, with TRBD2 matching over 7 bases. The CDR3 is 18 amino acids. The trim removed 1 base at V and 1 base at J, leaving 12 bases unmatched. Germline V lookup: CDR1 SGHDT, CDR2 YYEEEE. The CDR3 region is CASSLFRGVGDGTDTQYF. The CDR3 DNA reads as TGTGCCAGCAGCTTGTTCCGGGGGGTAGGGGACGGCACAGATACGCAGTATTTT.

The J gene is TRBJ2-7, the V gene TRBV4-2; D is unclear. The CDR3 has 14 residues. Germline V gives CDR1 LGHNA, CDR2 YNFKEQ. V shed 1 base and J shed 6 bases, with 13 bases lying between them. This CDR3 reads CASSQASLSGEQYF. In DNA, the CDR3 is TGTGCCAGCAGCCAAGCTTCCCTTTCTGGCGAGCAGTACTTC.

This clonotype was seen a handful of times. This chain uses TRBV12-3 or TRBV12-4 with TRBJ2-7, with 9 bases lining up with TRBD1. The CDR3 has 16 residues. V lost 6 bases to trimming and J lost 3 bases; unmatched junction nucleotides: 12. CDR3 residues: CASRGGDREDIYEQYF. CDR3 DNA: TGTGCCAGCAGGGGCGGGGACAGGGAGGATATCTACGAGCAGTACTTC.

This chain connects TRBV28 to TRBJ2-5, with 12 bases matching TRBD1. The CDR3 is 16 residues long. The germline V gene encodes CDR1 MDHEN and CDR2 SYDVKM. The trim removed 6 bases at V and 4 bases at J, leaving 9 bases unmatched. CDR3 protein: CASRTGTGGRAETQYF. Written as DNA, the CDR3 is TGTGCCAGCAGAACCGGGACAGGGGGCAGGGCAGAGACCCAGTACTTC.

The chain joins TRBV5-1 to TRBJ2-7; 9 positions agree with TRBD1. The CDR3 loop spans 14 amino acids. V lost 1 base to trimming and J lost 5 bases; unmatched junction nucleotides: 4. The germline V gene has CDR1 SGHRS and CDR2 YFSETQ. This chain's CDR3 is CASSLYRTGDEQYF. The CDR3 DNA reads TGCGCCAGCAGCTTGTATCGGACAGGGGACGAGCAGTACTTC.

Here the CDR3 reads CASNHGGSEQYF. In DNA, the CDR3 is TGTGCCAGCAACCACGGGGGTTCCGAGCAGTACTTC. The chain couples TRBV11-1 to TRBJ2-7; D perhaps matches TRBD2 (6 bases). Trimming pared 7 bases from V and 6 bases from J, leaving 13 bases between. Looked up from germline, CDR1 is SGHAT and CDR2 is FQDESV (reference sequence). The CDR3 covers 12 residues.

This clonotype was counted a few times. This chain joins TRBV6-5 and TRBJ2-2, with 8 bases aligning to TRBD1. V shed 5 bases and J 3 bases; nucleotides not matched to a gene: 14. CDR1 and CDR2 from the germline V gene are MNHEY and SVGAGI. This CDR3 is 18 amino acids long. The DNA for the CDR3 is TGTGCCAGCAGTCACCGACCAGGGGGCCCCCCTCACACCGGGGAGCTGTTTTTT. Translated: CASSHRPGGPPHTGELFF.

The chain recombines TRBV10-3 with TRBJ2-5, with D unresolved. Germline CDR1 and CDR2: ENHRY and SYGVKD. CDR3 length: 13 residues. Trimming removed 5 bases from V and 2 bases from J, with 9 bases in between. CDR3 coding DNA: TGTGCCATCAGTTCGAGTCAGCAAGAGACCCAGTACTTC. Translating gives CAISSSQQETQYF.

The chain recombines TRBV12-3 or TRBV12-4 with TRBJ2-1, with 11 bases matching TRBD2. The CDR3 is made up of 17 amino acids. The ends lost 3 bases at V and 3 bases at J; junction bases unmatched: 7. CDR3 in DNA: TGTGCCAGCAGTTTTACTAGCGGGAGTATATTCTACAATGAGCAGTTCTTC. It yields the protein CASSFTSGSIFYNEQFF.

The chain couples TRBV9 to TRBJ2-5, with 7 bases fitting TRBD1. This CDR3 comprises 15 residues. The V and J ends lost 1 base and 4 bases, in that order; junction bases with no gene match: 7. Germline lookup yields CDR1 SGDLS and CDR2 YYNGEE. The CDR3 reads CASSVMPGGSETQYF. The CDR3, as DNA: TGTGCCAGCAGCGTAATGCCAGGGGGATCAGAGACCCAGTACTTC.

The chain uses TRBV5-6 and TRBJ2-5, with TRBD1 identical over 7 bases. The CDR3 runs 14 residues. The germline V gene has CDR1 SGHDT and CDR2 YYEEEE. With V trimmed by 3 bases and J by 6 bases, 8 bases remained unmatched. In nucleotides, the CDR3 is TGTGCCAGCAGCTCTCAGGGACAGTTCAAGACCCAGTACTTC. As protein: CASSSQGQFKTQYF.